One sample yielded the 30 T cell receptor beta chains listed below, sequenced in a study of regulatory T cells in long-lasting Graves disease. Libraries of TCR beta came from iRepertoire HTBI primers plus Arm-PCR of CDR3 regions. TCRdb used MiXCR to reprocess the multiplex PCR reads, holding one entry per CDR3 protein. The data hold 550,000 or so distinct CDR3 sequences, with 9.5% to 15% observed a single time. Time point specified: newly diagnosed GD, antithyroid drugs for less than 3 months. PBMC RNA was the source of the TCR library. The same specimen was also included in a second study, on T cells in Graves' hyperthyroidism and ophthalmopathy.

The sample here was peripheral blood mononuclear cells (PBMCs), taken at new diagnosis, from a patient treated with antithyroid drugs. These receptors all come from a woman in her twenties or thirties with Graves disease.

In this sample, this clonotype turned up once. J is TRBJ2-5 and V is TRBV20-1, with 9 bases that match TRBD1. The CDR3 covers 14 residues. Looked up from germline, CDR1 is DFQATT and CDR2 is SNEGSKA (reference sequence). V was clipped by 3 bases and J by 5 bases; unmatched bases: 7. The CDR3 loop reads CSARGGQGVETQYF. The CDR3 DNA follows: TGCAGTGCTAGGGGGGGACAGGGTGTTGAGACCCAGTACTTC.

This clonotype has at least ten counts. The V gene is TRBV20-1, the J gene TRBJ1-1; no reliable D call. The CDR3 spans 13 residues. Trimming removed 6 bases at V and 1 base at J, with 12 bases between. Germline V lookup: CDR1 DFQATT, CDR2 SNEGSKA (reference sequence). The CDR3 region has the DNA TGCAGTGCCCGCGGTATCTCGAACACTGAAGCTTTCTTT. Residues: CSARGISNTEAFF.

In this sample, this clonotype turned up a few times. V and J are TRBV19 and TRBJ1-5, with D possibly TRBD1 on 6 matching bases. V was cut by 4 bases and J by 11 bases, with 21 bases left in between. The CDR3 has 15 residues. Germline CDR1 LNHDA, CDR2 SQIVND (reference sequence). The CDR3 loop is CASSNSLAGAAAQHF. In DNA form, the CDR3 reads TGTGCCAGTAGTAACTCCCTCGCAGGGGCTGCGGCCCAGCATTTT. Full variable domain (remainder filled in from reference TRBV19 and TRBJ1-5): DGGITQSPKYLFRKEGQNVTLSCEQNLNHDAMYWYRQDPGQGLRLIYYSQIVNDFQKGDIAEGYSVSREKKESFPLTVTSAQKNPTAFYLCASSNSLAGAAAQHFGDGTRLSIL.

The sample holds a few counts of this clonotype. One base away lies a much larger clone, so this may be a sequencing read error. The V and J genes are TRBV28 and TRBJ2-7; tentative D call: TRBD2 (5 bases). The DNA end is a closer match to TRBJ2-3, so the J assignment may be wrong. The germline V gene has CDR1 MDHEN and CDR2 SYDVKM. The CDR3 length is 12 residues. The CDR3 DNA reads TGTGCCAGCAGTTCCTTAGCGAATACGCAGTATTTT. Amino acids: CASSSLANTQYF.

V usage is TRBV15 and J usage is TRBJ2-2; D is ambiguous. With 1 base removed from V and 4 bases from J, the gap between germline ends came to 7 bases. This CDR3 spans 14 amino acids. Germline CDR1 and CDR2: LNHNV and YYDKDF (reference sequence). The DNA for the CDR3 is TGTGCCACCAGCAGAGGCCAGTCCACCGGGGAGCTGTTTTTT. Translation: CATSRGQSTGELFF.

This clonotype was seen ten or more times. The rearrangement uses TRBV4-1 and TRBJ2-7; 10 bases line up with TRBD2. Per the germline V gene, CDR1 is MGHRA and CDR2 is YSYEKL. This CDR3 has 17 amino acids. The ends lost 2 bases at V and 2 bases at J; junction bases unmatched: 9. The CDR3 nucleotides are TGCGCCAGCAGCCAACAGACGACTAGCGGGTATGCCTACGAGCAGTACTTC. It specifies CASSQQTTSGYAYEQYF.

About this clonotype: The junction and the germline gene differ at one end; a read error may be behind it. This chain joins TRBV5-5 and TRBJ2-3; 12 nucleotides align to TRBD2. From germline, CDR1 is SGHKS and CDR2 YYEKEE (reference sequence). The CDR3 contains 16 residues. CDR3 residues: CASSLVPSGRVDTQYF. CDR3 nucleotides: TGCGCCAGCAGCTTGGTACCTAGCGGGAGGGTAGATACGCAGTATTTT.

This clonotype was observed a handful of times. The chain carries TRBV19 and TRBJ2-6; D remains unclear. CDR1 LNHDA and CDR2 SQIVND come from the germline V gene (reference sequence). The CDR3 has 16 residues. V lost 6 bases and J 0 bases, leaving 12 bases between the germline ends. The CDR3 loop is CASRGSDLSGANVLTF. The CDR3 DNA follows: TGTGCCAGTAGGGGATCTGATCTCTCTGGGGCCAACGTCCTGACTTTC.

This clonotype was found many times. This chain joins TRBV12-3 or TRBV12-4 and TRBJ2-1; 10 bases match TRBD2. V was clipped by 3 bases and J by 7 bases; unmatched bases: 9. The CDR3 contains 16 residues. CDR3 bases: TGTGCCAGCAGTTTGGATCTAGCGGGAGTAGATAATGAGCAGTTCTTC. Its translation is CASSLDLAGVDNEQFF.

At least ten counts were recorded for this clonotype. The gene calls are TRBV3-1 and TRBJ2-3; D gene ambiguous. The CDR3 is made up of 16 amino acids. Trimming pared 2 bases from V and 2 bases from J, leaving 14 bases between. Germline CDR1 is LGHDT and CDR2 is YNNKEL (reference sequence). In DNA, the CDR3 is TGTGCCAGCAGCCAACGAGCTCAACCATACACAGATACGCAGTATTTT. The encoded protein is CASSQRAQPYTDTQYF.

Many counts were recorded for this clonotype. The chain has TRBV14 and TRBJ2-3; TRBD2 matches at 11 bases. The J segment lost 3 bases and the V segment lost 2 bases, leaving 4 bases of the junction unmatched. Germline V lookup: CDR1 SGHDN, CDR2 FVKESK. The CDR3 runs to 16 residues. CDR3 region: CASSQSRTSGTDTQYF. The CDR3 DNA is TGTGCCAGCAGCCAAAGCCGGACTAGCGGGACAGATACGCAGTATTTT.

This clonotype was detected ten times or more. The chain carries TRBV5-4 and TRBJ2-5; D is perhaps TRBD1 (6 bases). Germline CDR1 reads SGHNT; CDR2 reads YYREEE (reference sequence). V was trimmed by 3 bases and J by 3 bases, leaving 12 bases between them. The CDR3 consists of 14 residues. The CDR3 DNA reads TGTGCCAGCAGCTCGACAGGATGGGAAGAGACCCAGTACTTC. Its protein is CASSSTGWEETQYF. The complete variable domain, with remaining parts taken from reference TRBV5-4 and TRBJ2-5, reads ETGVTQSPTHLIKTRGQQVTLRCSSQSGHNTVSWYQQALGQGPQFIFQYYREEENGRGNFPPRFSGLQFPNYSSELNVNALELDDSALYLCASSSTGWEETQYFGPGTRLLVL.

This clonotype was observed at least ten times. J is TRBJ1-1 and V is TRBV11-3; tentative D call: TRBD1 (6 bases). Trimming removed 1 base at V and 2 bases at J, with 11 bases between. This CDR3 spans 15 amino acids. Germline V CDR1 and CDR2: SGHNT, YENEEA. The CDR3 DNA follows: TGTGCCAGCAGCTTAGTCCTGGGGGCTAACACTGAAGCTTTCTTT. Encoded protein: CASSLVLGANTEAFF.

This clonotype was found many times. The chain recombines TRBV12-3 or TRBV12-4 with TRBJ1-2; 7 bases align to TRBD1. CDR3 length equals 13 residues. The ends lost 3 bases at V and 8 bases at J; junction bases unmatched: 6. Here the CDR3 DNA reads TGTGCCAGCAGTTTCGGACAGGATCGGGGCTACACCTTC. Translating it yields CASSFGQDRGYTF.

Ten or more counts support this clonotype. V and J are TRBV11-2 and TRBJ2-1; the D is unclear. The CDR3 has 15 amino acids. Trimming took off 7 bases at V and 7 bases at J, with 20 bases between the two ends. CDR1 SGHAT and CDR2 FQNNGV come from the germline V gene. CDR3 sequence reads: CASTDGKGSGNEQFF. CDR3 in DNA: TGTGCCAGCACTGATGGGAAAGGTTCGGGTAATGAGCAGTTCTTC.

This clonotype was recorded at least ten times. Here the CDR3 reads CSARISRDILSGNTIYF. Written as DNA, the CDR3 is TGCAGTGCTAGGATCTCCCGGGACATTCTTTCTGGAAACACCATATATTTT. The chain links TRBV20-1 to TRBJ1-3; the D gene is possibly TRBD1 (6 bases). V lost 3 bases and J 1 base, leaving 19 bases between the germline ends. CDR1 DFQATT and CDR2 SNEGSKA come from the germline V gene (reference sequence). This CDR3 contains 17 residues.

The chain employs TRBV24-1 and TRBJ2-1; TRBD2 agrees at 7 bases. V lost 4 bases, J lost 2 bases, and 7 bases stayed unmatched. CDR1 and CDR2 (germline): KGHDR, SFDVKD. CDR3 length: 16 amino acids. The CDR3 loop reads CATSESGGGTYNEQFF. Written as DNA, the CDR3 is TGTGCCACCAGTGAGAGTGGGGGGGGAACCTACAATGAGCAGTTCTTC.

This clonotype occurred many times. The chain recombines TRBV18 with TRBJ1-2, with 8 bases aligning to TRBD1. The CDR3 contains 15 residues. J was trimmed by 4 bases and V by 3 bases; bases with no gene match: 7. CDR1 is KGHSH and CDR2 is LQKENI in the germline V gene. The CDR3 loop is CASSPELTGVYGYTF. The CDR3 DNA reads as TGTGCCAGCTCACCGGAGCTGACAGGGGTCTATGGCTACACCTTC.

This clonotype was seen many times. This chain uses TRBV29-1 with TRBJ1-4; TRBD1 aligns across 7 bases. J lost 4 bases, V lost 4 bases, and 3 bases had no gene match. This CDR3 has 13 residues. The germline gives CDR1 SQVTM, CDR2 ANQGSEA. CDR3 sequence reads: CSVAAGGNEKLFF. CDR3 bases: TGCAGCGTTGCAGCAGGGGGTAATGAAAAACTGTTTTTT.

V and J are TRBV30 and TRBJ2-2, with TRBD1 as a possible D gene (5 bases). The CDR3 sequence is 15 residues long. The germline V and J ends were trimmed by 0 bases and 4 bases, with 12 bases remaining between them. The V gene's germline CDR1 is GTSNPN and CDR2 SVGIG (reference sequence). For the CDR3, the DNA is TGTGCCTGGAGTGTAAAAGTTCAGGGCACCGGGGAGCTGTTTTTT. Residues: CAWSVKVQGTGELFF. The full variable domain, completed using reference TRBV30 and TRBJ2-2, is SQTIHQWPATLVQPVGSPLSLECTVEGTSNPNLYWYRQAAGRGLQLLFYSVGIGQISSEVPQNLSASRPQDRQFILSSKKLLLSDSGFYLCAWSVKVQGTGELFFGEGSRLTVL.

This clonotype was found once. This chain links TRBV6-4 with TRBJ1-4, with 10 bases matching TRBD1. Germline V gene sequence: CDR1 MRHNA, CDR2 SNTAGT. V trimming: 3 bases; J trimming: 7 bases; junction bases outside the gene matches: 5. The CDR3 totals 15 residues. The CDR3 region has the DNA TGTGCCAGCAGTGAACGACAGGGGGCGGGTGAAAAACTGTTTTTT. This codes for CASSERQGAGEKLFF.

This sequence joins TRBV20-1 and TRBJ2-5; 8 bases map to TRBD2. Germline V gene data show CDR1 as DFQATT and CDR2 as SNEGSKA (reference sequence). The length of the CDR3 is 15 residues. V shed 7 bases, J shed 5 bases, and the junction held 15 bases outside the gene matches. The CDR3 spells CSGGKWGTSWETQYF. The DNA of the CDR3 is TGCAGTGGAGGGAAATGGGGGACTAGTTGGGAGACCCAGTACTTC.

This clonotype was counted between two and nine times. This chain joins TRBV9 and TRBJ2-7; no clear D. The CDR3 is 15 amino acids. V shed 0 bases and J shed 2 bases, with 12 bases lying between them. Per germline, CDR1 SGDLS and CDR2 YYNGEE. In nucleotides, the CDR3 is TGTGCCAGCAGCGTAGTCTGGGGTGGGACCTACGAGCAGTACTTC. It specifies CASSVVWGGTYEQYF.

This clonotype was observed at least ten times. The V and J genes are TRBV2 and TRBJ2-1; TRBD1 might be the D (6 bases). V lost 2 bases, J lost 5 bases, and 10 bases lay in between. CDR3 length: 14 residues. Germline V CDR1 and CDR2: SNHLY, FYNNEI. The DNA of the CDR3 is TGTGCCAGCAGTGAACAGGGGACGAACAATGAGCAGTTCTTC. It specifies CASSEQGTNNEQFF.

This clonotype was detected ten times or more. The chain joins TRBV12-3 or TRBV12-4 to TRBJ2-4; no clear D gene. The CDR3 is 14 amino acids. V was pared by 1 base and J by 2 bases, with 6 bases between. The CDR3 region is CASSLGQTKNIQYF. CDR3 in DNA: TGTGCCAGCAGTTTAGGTCAGACCAAAAACATTCAGTACTTC.

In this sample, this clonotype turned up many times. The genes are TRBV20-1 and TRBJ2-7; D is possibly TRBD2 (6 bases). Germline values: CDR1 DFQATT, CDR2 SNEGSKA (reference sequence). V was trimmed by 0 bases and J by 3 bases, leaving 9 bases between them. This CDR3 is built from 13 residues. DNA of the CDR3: TGCAGTGCTAGAGACGGGAGAGGCTACGAGCAGTACTTC. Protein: CSARDGRGYEQYF.

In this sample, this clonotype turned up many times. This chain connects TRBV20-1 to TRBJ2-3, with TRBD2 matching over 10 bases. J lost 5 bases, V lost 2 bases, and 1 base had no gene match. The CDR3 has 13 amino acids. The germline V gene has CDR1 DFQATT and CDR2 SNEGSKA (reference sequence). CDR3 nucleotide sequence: TGCAGTGCTAGACTAGCGGGAGTAGATACGCAGTATTTT. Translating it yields CSARLAGVDTQYF.

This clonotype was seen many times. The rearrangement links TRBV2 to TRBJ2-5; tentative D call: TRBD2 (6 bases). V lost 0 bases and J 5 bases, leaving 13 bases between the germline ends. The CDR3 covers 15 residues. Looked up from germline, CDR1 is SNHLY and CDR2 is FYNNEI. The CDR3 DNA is TGTGCCAGCAGTGAAGCGCTTCGGGCGGGGGAGACCCAGTACTTC. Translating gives CASSEALRAGETQYF. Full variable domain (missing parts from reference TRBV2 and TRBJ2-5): EPEVTQTPSHQVTQMGQEVILRCVPISNHLYFYWYRQILGQKVEFLVSFYNNEISEKSEIFDDQFSVERPDGSNFTLKIRSTKLEDSAMYFCASSEALRAGETQYFGPGTRLLVL.

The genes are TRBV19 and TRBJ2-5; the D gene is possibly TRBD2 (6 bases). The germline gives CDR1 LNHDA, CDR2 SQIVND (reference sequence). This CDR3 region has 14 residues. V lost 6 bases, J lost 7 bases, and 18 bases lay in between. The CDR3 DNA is TGTGCCAGTAGCCTCGGGGGTAATAGAAGGACCCAGTACTTC. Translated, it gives CASSLGGNRRTQYF. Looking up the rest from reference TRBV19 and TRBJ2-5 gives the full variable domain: DGGITQSPKYLFRKEGQNVTLSCEQNLNHDAMYWYRQDPGQGLRLIYYSQIVNDFQKGDIAEGYSVSREKKESFPLTVTSAQKNPTAFYLCASSLGGNRRTQYFGPGTRLLVL.

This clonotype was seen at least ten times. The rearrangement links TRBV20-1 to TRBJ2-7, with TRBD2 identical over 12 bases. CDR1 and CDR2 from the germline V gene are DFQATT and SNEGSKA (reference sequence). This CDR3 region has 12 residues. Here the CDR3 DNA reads TGCAGGGGACTAGCGGGTCTGGACGAGCAGTACTTC. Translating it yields CRGLAGLDEQYF.